This is a list of T cell receptor beta chains from one sample in a study of blood T cell repertoires in COVID-19. Some clones are missing from TCRdb's copy, which holds only in-frame ones; the method was immunoSEQ multiplex PCR. The sample gives roughly 71,000 clones, roughly 84% of which show up once; approximately 8.8% is in the top ten. The sample comprised peripheral blood. Source of these receptors: a man in his fifties or sixties with active COVID-19. Both conserved end residues are part of each CDR3. The order of the fields is D gene, V gene, CDR3 length, clone size, J gene, CDR3 DNA, CDR3 protein. D genes are given only for firm matches. Clone sizes are given selectively: once, few, many, or a class where the clone is expanded.

D gene: TRBD1
V gene: TRBV3-1/TRBV3-2
CDR3 length: 13
clone size: -
J gene: TRBJ2-1
CDR3 DNA: TGTGCCAGCAACTCAGGGGGATACAATGAGCAGTTCTTC
CDR3 protein: CASNSGGYNEQFF

D gene: -
V gene: TRBV21-1
CDR3 length: 17
clone size: -
J gene: TRBJ2-2
CDR3 DNA: TGTGCCAGCAGCAAAGTCCCGGACAGAAAGAACACCGGGGAGCTGTTTTTT
CDR3 protein: CASSKVPDRKNTGELFF

D gene: TRBD2
V gene: TRBV4-1
CDR3 length: 16
clone size: -
J gene: TRBJ2-3
CDR3 DNA: TGCGCCAGCAGCCAAGAGGCGGGGGGAAGCACAGATACGCAGTATTTT
CDR3 protein: CASSQEAGGSTDTQYF

D gene: TRBD1
V gene: TRBV7-8
CDR3 length: 16
clone size: -
J gene: TRBJ2-2
CDR3 DNA: TGTGCCAGCAGACCCGACAGGGATTCGAACACCGGGGAGCTGTTTTTT
CDR3 protein: CASRPDRDSNTGELFF

D gene: -
V gene: TRBV18
CDR3 length: 13
clone size: -
J gene: TRBJ2-7
CDR3 DNA: TGTGCCACCACCCGGGGGACCACCTACGAGCAGTACTTC
CDR3 protein: CATTRGTTYEQYF

D gene: -
V gene: TRBV5-6
CDR3 length: 16
clone size: -
J gene: TRBJ1-6
CDR3 DNA: TGTGCCAGCAGCGGCGGGAGGGTGGGGAATAATTCACCCCTCCACTTT
CDR3 protein: CASSGGRVGNNSPLHF

D gene: TRBD1
V gene: TRBV29-1
CDR3 length: 13
clone size: -
J gene: TRBJ2-4
CDR3 DNA: TGCAGCGTCGCTCCGGGACAGGGGAACATTCAGTACTTC
CDR3 protein: CSVAPGQGNIQYF

D gene: TRBD2
V gene: TRBV29-1
CDR3 length: 14
clone size: -
J gene: TRBJ2-3
CDR3 DNA: TGCAGCACCAAGACTAGCGGTAGCACAGATACGCAGTATTTT
CDR3 protein: CSTKTSGSTDTQYF

D gene: -
V gene: TRBV3-1/TRBV3-2
CDR3 length: 13
clone size: -
J gene: TRBJ2-1
CDR3 DNA: TGTGCCAGCAGCCAAGGGCCCGGGGATGAGCAGTTCTTC
CDR3 protein: CASSQGPGDEQFF

D gene: -
V gene: TRBV11-2
CDR3 length: 14
clone size: -
J gene: TRBJ2-1
CDR3 DNA: TGTGCCAGCAGCTCCCTTCGCTCCTACAATGAGCAGTTCTTC
CDR3 protein: CASSSLRSYNEQFF

D gene: TRBD1
V gene: TRBV6-5
CDR3 length: 12
clone size: -
J gene: TRBJ2-2
CDR3 DNA: TGTGCCAGCAGACAGGGGGCCGGGGAGCTGTTTTTT
CDR3 protein: CASRQGAGELFF

D gene: TRBD1
V gene: TRBV30
CDR3 length: 14
clone size: -
J gene: TRBJ1-6
CDR3 DNA: TGTGCCTGGAGTGGTACAGGGGTTAATTCACCCCTCCACTTT
CDR3 protein: CAWSGTGVNSPLHF

D gene: -
V gene: TRBV19
CDR3 length: 14
clone size: -
J gene: TRBJ1-5
CDR3 DNA: TGTGCCAGTAGTGTGACAGCCTACAATCAGCCCCAGCATTTT
CDR3 protein: CASSVTAYNQPQHF

D gene: -
V gene: TRBV7-6
CDR3 length: 15
clone size: once
J gene: TRBJ1-3
CDR3 DNA: TGTGCCAGCAGCTCCCCGTGGAGCTCTGGAAACACCATATATTTT
CDR3 protein: CASSSPWSSGNTIYF

D gene: TRBD2
V gene: TRBV2
CDR3 length: 14
clone size: -
J gene: TRBJ2-7
CDR3 DNA: TGTGCCAGCAGTGTCGCTAGCGGGACCTACGAGCAGTACTTC
CDR3 protein: CASSVASGTYEQYF

D gene: TRBD2
V gene: TRBV7-8
CDR3 length: 15
clone size: -
J gene: TRBJ2-3
CDR3 DNA: TGTGCCAGCAGCTTGCTAGCGGGAAGCGGCGATACGCAGTATTTT
CDR3 protein: CASSLLAGSGDTQYF

D gene: -
V gene: TRBV5-1
CDR3 length: 13
clone size: -
J gene: TRBJ1-5
CDR3 DNA: TGCGCCAGCAGCGCGCCCTTATTTCAGCCCCAGCATTTT
CDR3 protein: CASSAPLFQPQHF

D gene: -
V gene: TRBV18
CDR3 length: 14
clone size: -
J gene: TRBJ2-2
CDR3 DNA: TGTGCCAGCTCACCCGAGACGGGTACCGGGGAGCTGTTTTTT
CDR3 protein: CASSPETGTGELFF

D gene: -
V gene: TRBV29-1
CDR3 length: 15
clone size: -
J gene: TRBJ1-1
CDR3 DNA: TGCAGCGTTGAGAGGCCAGGGGCGGGGGACACTGAAGCTTTCTTT
CDR3 protein: CSVERPGAGDTEAFF

D gene: -
V gene: TRBV6-5
CDR3 length: 13
clone size: -
J gene: TRBJ2-2
CDR3 DNA: TGTGCCAGCGGTACAGGGTACACCGGGGAGCTGTTTTTT
CDR3 protein: CASGTGYTGELFF

D gene: -
V gene: TRBV2
CDR3 length: 15
clone size: -
J gene: TRBJ1-1
CDR3 DNA: TGTGCCAGCAGGGAAAACCCCGCGATGAACACTGAAGCTTTCTTT
CDR3 protein: CASRENPAMNTEAFF

D gene: -
V gene: TRBV30
CDR3 length: 14
clone size: -
J gene: TRBJ1-3
CDR3 DNA: TGTGCCTGGAGGACAGGTTACTCTGGAAACACCATATATTTT
CDR3 protein: CAWRTGYSGNTIYF

D gene: TRBD2
V gene: TRBV19
CDR3 length: 16
clone size: few
J gene: TRBJ2-7
CDR3 DNA: TGTGCCACCGGACTAGCTACCCCCCGGGGTCCCTACGAGCAGTACTTC
CDR3 protein: CATGLATPRGPYEQYF

D gene: TRBD1
V gene: TRBV19
CDR3 length: 13
clone size: -
J gene: TRBJ2-7
CDR3 DNA: TGTGCCAGTAAATCGGGACAGGACTACGAGCAGTACTTC
CDR3 protein: CASKSGQDYEQYF

D gene: -
V gene: TRBV9
CDR3 length: 13
clone size: once
J gene: TRBJ2-1
CDR3 DNA: TGTGCCAGCAGCGTCGGACATTACAATGAGCAGTTCTTC
CDR3 protein: CASSVGHYNEQFF

D gene: -
V gene: TRBV12-3/TRBV12-4
CDR3 length: 12
clone size: -
J gene: TRBJ2-1
CDR3 DNA: TGTGCCAGCAGCCCCCTAGACAATGAGCAGTTCTTC
CDR3 protein: CASSPLDNEQFF

D gene: -
V gene: TRBV18
CDR3 length: 14
clone size: -
J gene: TRBJ1-3
CDR3 DNA: TGTGCCAGCTCGGGGGGGCTGTTACCGGTCACCATATATTTT
CDR3 protein: CASSGGLLPVTIYF

D gene: -
V gene: TRBV5-1
CDR3 length: 13
clone size: -
J gene: TRBJ1-1
CDR3 DNA: TGCGCCAGCCAACTTAAGTCGGACACTGAAGCTTTCTTT
CDR3 protein: CASQLKSDTEAFF

D gene: TRBD1
V gene: TRBV4-1
CDR3 length: 16
clone size: -
J gene: TRBJ1-4
CDR3 DNA: TGCGCCAGCAGCCAAGATCGGACAGGGGGCCATGAAAAACTGTTTTTT
CDR3 protein: CASSQDRTGGHEKLFF

D gene: TRBD1
V gene: TRBV19
CDR3 length: 18
clone size: once
J gene: TRBJ1-4
CDR3 DNA: TGTGCCAGTAGTCTCTCAGGGGGATCTCGATCTTCTAATGAAAAACTGTTTTTT
CDR3 protein: CASSLSGGSRSSNEKLFF

D gene: TRBD2
V gene: TRBV27
CDR3 length: 14
clone size: -
J gene: TRBJ2-1
CDR3 DNA: TGTGCCAGCAGTTTGCTAGCGGGAGGGAATGAGCAGTTCTTC
CDR3 protein: CASSLLAGGNEQFF

D gene: -
V gene: TRBV6-5
CDR3 length: 11
clone size: -
J gene: TRBJ2-7
CDR3 DNA: TGTGCCAGCAGCCAAACCTACGAGCAGTACTTC
CDR3 protein: CASSQTYEQYF

D gene: TRBD2
V gene: TRBV5-6
CDR3 length: 16
clone size: -
J gene: TRBJ2-3
CDR3 DNA: TGTGCCAGCAGCTTGCCGGCGGGGGGGCCCACAGATACGCAGTATTTT
CDR3 protein: CASSLPAGGPTDTQYF

D gene: -
V gene: TRBV5-8
CDR3 length: 14
clone size: -
J gene: TRBJ1-5
CDR3 DNA: TGTGCCAGCAGCTTACGGTACAGCAATCAGCCCCAGCATTTT
CDR3 protein: CASSLRYSNQPQHF

D gene: -
V gene: TRBV7-2
CDR3 length: 15
clone size: -
J gene: TRBJ1-1
CDR3 DNA: TGTGCCAGCAGCTTAGCCAGCGGACAGAGGACTGAAGCTTTCTTT
CDR3 protein: CASSLASGQRTEAFF

D gene: -
V gene: TRBV10-3
CDR3 length: 15
clone size: -
J gene: TRBJ1-5
CDR3 DNA: TGTGCCACCTCCTTCCGCGGGGACCCCAATCAGCCCCAGCATTTT
CDR3 protein: CATSFRGDPNQPQHF

D gene: TRBD1
V gene: TRBV18
CDR3 length: 14
clone size: -
J gene: TRBJ1-5
CDR3 DNA: TGTGCCAGCTCGCCGGGACAGCGTAATCAGCCCCAGCATTTT
CDR3 protein: CASSPGQRNQPQHF

D gene: -
V gene: TRBV28
CDR3 length: 16
clone size: -
J gene: TRBJ1-4
CDR3 DNA: TGTGCCAGCAGTCCCCCCCGGCAGGGTGGTTCCGGAAAACTGTTTTTT
CDR3 protein: CASSPPRQGGSGKLFF

D gene: -
V gene: TRBV5-1
CDR3 length: 16
clone size: -
J gene: TRBJ2-7
CDR3 DNA: TGCGCCAGCAGCCTCTCGGACAGAAGGCCGACCTACGAGCAGTACTTC
CDR3 protein: CASSLSDRRPTYEQYF

D gene: TRBD2
V gene: TRBV7-9
CDR3 length: 19
clone size: -
J gene: TRBJ2-1
CDR3 DNA: TGTGCCAGCAGCTTAATTGCGACTAGCGGGAGGGCGGGATACAATGAGCAGTTCTTC
CDR3 protein: CASSLIATSGRAGYNEQFF

D gene: -
V gene: TRBV4-3
CDR3 length: 14
clone size: once
J gene: TRBJ1-1
CDR3 DNA: TGCGCCAGCAGCCAAGACTTCAGGGGCACTGAAGCTTTCTTT
CDR3 protein: CASSQDFRGTEAFF

D gene: -
V gene: TRBV11-2
CDR3 length: 15
clone size: -
J gene: TRBJ1-5
CDR3 DNA: TGTGCCAGCAGCTTAGATCCGCGGGTTGGTCAGCCCCAGCATTTT
CDR3 protein: CASSLDPRVGQPQHF

D gene: TRBD2
V gene: TRBV4-2
CDR3 length: 18
clone size: -
J gene: TRBJ2-7
CDR3 DNA: TGTGCCAGCAGCCAAGGGACTAGCGGGGGCCGTTCCACCTACGAGCAGTACTTC
CDR3 protein: CASSQGTSGGRSTYEQYF

D gene: -
V gene: TRBV3-1/TRBV3-2
CDR3 length: 16
clone size: -
J gene: TRBJ2-2
CDR3 DNA: TGTGCCAGCAGCCCTGTTTCCGGTACGAACACCGGGGAGCTGTTTTTT
CDR3 protein: CASSPVSGTNTGELFF

D gene: -
V gene: TRBV11-2
CDR3 length: 15
clone size: -
J gene: TRBJ2-1
CDR3 DNA: TGTGCCAGCAGCTTAGATCTGGCTAGTCACAATGAGCAGTTCTTC
CDR3 protein: CASSLDLASHNEQFF

D gene: TRBD1
V gene: TRBV3-1/TRBV3-2
CDR3 length: 20
clone size: -
J gene: TRBJ2-5
CDR3 DNA: TGTGCCAGCAGCCAAAATAAGGAAAGGACAGGGGGCGCGGAAAGAAAGACCCAGTACTTC
CDR3 protein: CASSQNKERTGGAERKTQYF

D gene: TRBD2
V gene: TRBV30
CDR3 length: 17
clone size: -
J gene: TRBJ2-3
CDR3 DNA: TGTGCCTGGAGTGTACAGCCTAGCGGGCTTAGCACAGATACGCAGTATTTT
CDR3 protein: CAWSVQPSGLSTDTQYF

D gene: -
V gene: TRBV6-1
CDR3 length: 14
clone size: -
J gene: TRBJ1-1
CDR3 DNA: TGTGCCAGCAGTGAATTCGCGAGTTGGACTGAAGCTTTCTTT
CDR3 protein: CASSEFASWTEAFF

D gene: -
V gene: TRBV10-3
CDR3 length: 15
clone size: -
J gene: TRBJ2-6
CDR3 DNA: TGTGCCATCAGTACCACGGGATCTGGGGCCAACGTCCTGACTTTC
CDR3 protein: CAISTTGSGANVLTF

D gene: TRBD1
V gene: TRBV27
CDR3 length: 14
clone size: -
J gene: TRBJ1-2
CDR3 DNA: TGTGCCAGCAAGCGGACAGGGATATCCTATGGCTACACCTTC
CDR3 protein: CASKRTGISYGYTF

D gene: TRBD1
V gene: TRBV9
CDR3 length: 14
clone size: -
J gene: TRBJ1-5
CDR3 DNA: TGTGCCAGCAGTGTAGGGACAGACAATCAGCCCCAGCATTTT
CDR3 protein: CASSVGTDNQPQHF

D gene: TRBD2
V gene: TRBV9
CDR3 length: 19
clone size: once
J gene: TRBJ2-2
CDR3 DNA: TGTGCCAGCAGCGTAGCGGCGGGGGGACTCCGATATAACACCGGGGAGCTGTTTTTT
CDR3 protein: CASSVAAGGLRYNTGELFF

D gene: -
V gene: TRBV29-1
CDR3 length: 12
clone size: -
J gene: TRBJ1-1
CDR3 DNA: TGCAGCGTTGAAGTCGGGCGGGAAGGAGCTTTCTTT
CDR3 protein: CSVEVGREGAFF

D gene: TRBD2
V gene: TRBV5-1
CDR3 length: 16
clone size: few
J gene: TRBJ2-1
CDR3 DNA: TGCGCCAGCAGCTGGAGCGGGAGCGTCTCCTACAATGAGCAGTTCTTC
CDR3 protein: CASSWSGSVSYNEQFF

D gene: -
V gene: TRBV5-1
CDR3 length: 15
clone size: -
J gene: TRBJ2-7
CDR3 DNA: TGCGCCAGCAGCTTGGCCGGCAGACTTTCCTACGAGCAGTACTTC
CDR3 protein: CASSLAGRLSYEQYF

D gene: TRBD1
V gene: TRBV29-1
CDR3 length: 13
clone size: once
J gene: TRBJ2-7
CDR3 DNA: TGCAGCGTTGAAGACCTACAGGGGGAAGAGCAGTACTTC
CDR3 protein: CSVEDLQGEEQYF

D gene: -
V gene: TRBV6-5
CDR3 length: 15
clone size: -
J gene: TRBJ1-6
CDR3 DNA: TGTGCCAGCACCCTTGGGGGGGAAGGTAATTCACCCCTCCACTTT
CDR3 protein: CASTLGGEGNSPLHF

D gene: TRBD2
V gene: TRBV2
CDR3 length: 15
clone size: -
J gene: TRBJ2-3
CDR3 DNA: TGTGCCAGCAACCCTAGCGGGAGGGCCTGGGATACGCAGTATTTT
CDR3 protein: CASNPSGRAWDTQYF

D gene: TRBD1
V gene: TRBV7-9
CDR3 length: 12
clone size: -
J gene: TRBJ1-1
CDR3 DNA: TGTGCCAGCAGTGCGGACAGGGCTGAAGCTTTCTTT
CDR3 protein: CASSADRAEAFF